This T cell receptor beta chain was identified during a study of shared clonotypes between healthy human individuals. This CDR3 has 15 residues. Trimming shortened V by 2 bases and J by 4 bases, and 15 bases separated the two germline ends. The germline CDR1 and CDR2 sequences are LNHDA and SQIVND (reference sequence). TCRdb's table, derived via immunoSEQ multiplex PCR, lists solely in-frame clones and lacks some. The data contain roughly 490,000 clones, 79% of them seen just once; the ten biggest clones take up 12%. What was sequenced was PBMCs. This TCR was recovered from a woman aged 40-49 years in good health. Some clones in this sample may be carry-over from other donors' samples. The chain combines TRBV19 with TRBJ2-7, with D perhaps matching TRBD1 (5 bases). The CDR3 sequence is CASSILTAGPYEQYF. The CDR3 bases are TGTGCCAGTAGTATATTGACAGCAGGACCATACGAGCAGTACTTC.